This T cell receptor (beta chain) was sequenced for a study of T cells in Graves' hyperthyroidism and ophthalmopathy. General study results and limits: Using 13 V-J features, a model discriminated ophthalmopathy from stable hyperthyroidism. In validation, the model predicted ophthalmopathy. These predictions came a median approximately 5.9 months before onset.

Patients were excluded because of uncontrolled infection, other autoimmune disease, pregnancy or lactation. Amplified TCR beta CDR3 regions came from RNA transcripts. HTBI primers were the set used in a first-round RT-PCR of the TCR CDR3. TCRdb recomputed calls from the multiplex PCR reads with MiXCR, one row per CDR3 protein. The table includes about 640,000 distinct CDR3 sequences, 45% detected once. In germline, CDR1 is SQVTM, CDR2 ANQGSEA. The CDR3 runs to 12 residues. Trimming pared 3 bases from V and 3 bases from J, leaving 9 bases between. A note on this clonotype: Its antigen is currently unknown.

Sequencing used peripheral blood or thyroid tissue (not recorded which). This rearrangement joins TRBV29-1 to TRBJ2-7; D might be TRBD2 (5 bases). This clonotype originated in an adult man with Graves' disease, either hyperthyroidism or ophthalmopathy (not recorded which). The CDR3 nucleotides read TGCAGCGTTGAGAGCGGACTCTACGAGCAGTACTTC. Translating it yields CSVESGLYEQYF.